Listed here is a single T cell receptor beta chain. Its antigen is currently unknown. This entry is derived from a study of Ad26.COV2.S vaccination and SARS-CoV-2 variants. V lost 7 bases and J lost 2, with 11 bases in between. The V gene's germline CDR1 is MNHNY and CDR2 SVGAGI (reference sequence). This CDR3 is built from 13 residues. Profiled with immunoSEQ multiplex PCR; TCRdb holds only in-frame clones, not every one. Here the sample spans around 450,000 clones, roughly 90% being singletons. Stated treatment: about 20 received Ad26.COV2.S at low or high dose, single or two shots; a few received placebo; per-sample allocation not given. Specimens were obtained on day 63 following the first vaccine or placebo injection. Study-wide points: Reported post-vaccination CD8+ and CD4+ T cell responses to spike showed substantial breadth.

This rearrangement joins TRBV6-6 to TRBJ1-1; no reliable D call. The source material was peripheral blood, sampled in a trial of Ad26.COV2.S vaccine versus placebo. This clonotype was obtained from a person aged 18-65 years who received the Ad26.COV2.S COVID-19 vaccine or a placebo. The CDR3 loop is CASTHLKNTEAFF. The CDR3 DNA is TGTGCCAGCACCCACCTCAAAAACACTGAAGCTTTCTTT.